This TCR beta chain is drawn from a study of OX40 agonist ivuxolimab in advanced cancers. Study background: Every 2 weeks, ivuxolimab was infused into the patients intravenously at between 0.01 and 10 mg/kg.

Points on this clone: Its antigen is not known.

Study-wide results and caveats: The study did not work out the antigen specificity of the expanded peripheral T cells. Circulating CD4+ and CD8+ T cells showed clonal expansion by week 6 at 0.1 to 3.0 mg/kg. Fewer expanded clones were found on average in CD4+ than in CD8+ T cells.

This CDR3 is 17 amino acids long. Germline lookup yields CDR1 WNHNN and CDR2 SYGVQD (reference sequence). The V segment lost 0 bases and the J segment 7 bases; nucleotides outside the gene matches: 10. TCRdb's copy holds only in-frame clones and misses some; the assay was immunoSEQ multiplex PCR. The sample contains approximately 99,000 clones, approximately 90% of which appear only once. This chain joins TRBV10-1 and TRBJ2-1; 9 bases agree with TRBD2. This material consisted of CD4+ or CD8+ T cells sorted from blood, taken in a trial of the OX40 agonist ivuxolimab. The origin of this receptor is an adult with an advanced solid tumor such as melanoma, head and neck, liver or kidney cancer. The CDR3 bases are TGCGCCAGCAGTGAGTCGCCGGGGACTAGCCTCCAAAATGAGCAGTTCTTC. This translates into CASSESPGTSLQNEQFF.